This paragraph covers one T cell receptor (beta chain) sequence. The CDR3 loop spans 15 amino acids. The germline V gene encodes CDR1 MNHEY and CDR2 SVGAGI. The V and J ends lost 3 bases and 1 base respectively, with 11 bases between them. These data come from a study of blood T cell repertoires in COVID-19. TCRdb's table, derived via immunoSEQ multiplex PCR, lists solely in-frame clones and lacks some. The table has 200,000 or so clones, around 84% seen once. Material: peripheral blood. This receptor was identified in a man between 45 and 60 years old who had recovered from COVID-19. The chain uses TRBV6-5 and TRBJ2-3, with TRBD2 as a possible D gene (5 bases). Written as DNA, the CDR3 is TGTGCCAGCAGTTATGGGCGGGCCGGCACAGATACGCAGTATTTT. Its translation is CASSYGRAGTDTQYF.